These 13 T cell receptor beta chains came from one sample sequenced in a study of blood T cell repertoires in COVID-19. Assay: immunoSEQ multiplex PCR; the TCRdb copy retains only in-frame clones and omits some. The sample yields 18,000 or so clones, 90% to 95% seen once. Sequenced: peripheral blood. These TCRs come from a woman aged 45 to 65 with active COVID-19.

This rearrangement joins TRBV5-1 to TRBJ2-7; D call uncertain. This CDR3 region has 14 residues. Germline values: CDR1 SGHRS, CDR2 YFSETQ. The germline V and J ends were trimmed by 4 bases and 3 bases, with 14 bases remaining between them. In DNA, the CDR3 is TGCGCCAGCAGCCCCAATATTCAGCGCTACGAGCAGTACTTC. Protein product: CASSPNIQRYEQYF.

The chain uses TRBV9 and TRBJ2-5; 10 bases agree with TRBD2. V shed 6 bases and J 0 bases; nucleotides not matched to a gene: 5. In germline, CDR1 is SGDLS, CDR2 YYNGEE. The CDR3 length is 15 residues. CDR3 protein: CASTRTSGNQETQYF. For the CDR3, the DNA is TGTGCCAGCACCCGGACTAGCGGCAACCAAGAGACCCAGTACTTC.

The CDR3 is CASSSTPGTSGIQETQYF. For the CDR3, the DNA is TGCGCCAGCAGCTCCACCCCCGGGACTAGCGGGATTCAAGAGACCCAGTACTTC. The V and J genes are TRBV5-1 and TRBJ2-5; the match to TRBD2 covers 13 bases. The CDR3 contains 18 residues. Trimming took 3 bases from V and 2 from J; bases not matched to a gene: 10. The germline gives CDR1 SGHRS, CDR2 YFSETQ.

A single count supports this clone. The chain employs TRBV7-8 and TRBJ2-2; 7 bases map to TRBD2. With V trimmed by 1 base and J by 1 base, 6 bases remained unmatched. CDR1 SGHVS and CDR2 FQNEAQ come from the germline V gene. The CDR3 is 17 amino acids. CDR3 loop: CASSLVGGGRNTGELFF. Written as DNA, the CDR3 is TGTGCCAGCAGCTTAGTCGGGGGAGGGCGGAACACCGGGGAGCTGTTTTTT.

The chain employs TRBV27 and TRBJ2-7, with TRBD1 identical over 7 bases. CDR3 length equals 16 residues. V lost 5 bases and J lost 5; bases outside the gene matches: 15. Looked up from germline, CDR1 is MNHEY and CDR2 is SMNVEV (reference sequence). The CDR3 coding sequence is TGTGCCAGCAGTCCCACAGGGGCCTCACTGGAGAACGAGCAGTACTTC. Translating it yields CASSPTGASLENEQYF.

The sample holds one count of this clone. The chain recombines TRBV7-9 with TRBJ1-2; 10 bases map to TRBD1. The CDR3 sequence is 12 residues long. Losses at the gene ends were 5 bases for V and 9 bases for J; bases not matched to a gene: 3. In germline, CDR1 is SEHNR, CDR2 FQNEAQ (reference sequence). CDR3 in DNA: TGTGCCAGCAGCCAGGGACAGGGGAGCTACACCTTC. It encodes CASSQGQGSYTF.

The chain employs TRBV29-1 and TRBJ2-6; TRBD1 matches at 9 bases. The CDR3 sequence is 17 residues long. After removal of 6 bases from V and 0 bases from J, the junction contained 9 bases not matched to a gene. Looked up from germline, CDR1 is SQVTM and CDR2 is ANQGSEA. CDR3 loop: CSVTETGGTSGANVLTF. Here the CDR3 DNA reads TGCAGCGTCACCGAGACAGGGGGGACCTCTGGGGCCAACGTCCTGACTTTC.

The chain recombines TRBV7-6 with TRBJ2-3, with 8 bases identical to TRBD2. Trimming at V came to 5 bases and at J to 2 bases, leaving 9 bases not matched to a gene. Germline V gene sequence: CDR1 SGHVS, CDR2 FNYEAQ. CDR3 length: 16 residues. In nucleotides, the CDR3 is TGTGCCAGCAGCGCAGCCGGGACTAGACCCACAGATACGCAGTATTTT. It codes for CASSAAGTRPTDTQYF.

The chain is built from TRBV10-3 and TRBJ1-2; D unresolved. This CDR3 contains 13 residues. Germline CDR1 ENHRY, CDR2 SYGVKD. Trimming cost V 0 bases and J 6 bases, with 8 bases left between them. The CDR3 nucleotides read TGTGCCATCAGTGAGTCTCTTCTACATGGCTACACCTTC. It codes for CAISESLLHGYTF.

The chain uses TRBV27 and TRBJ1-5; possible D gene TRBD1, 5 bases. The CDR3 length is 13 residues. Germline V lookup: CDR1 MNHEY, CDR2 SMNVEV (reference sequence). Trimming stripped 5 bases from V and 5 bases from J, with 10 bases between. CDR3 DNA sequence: TGTGCCAGCAGTAGCGGGGGTTATCAGCCCCAGCATTTT. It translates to CASSSGGYQPQHF.

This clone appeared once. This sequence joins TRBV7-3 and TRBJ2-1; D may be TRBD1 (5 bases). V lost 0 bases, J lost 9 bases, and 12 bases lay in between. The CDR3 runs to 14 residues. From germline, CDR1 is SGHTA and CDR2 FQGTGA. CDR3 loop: CASSLTDQGAEQFF. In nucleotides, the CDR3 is TGTGCCAGCAGCTTAACGGACCAGGGCGCTGAGCAGTTCTTC.

The CDR3 loop is CASSIDSFLGANVLTF. The CDR3 coding sequence is TGTGCCAGCAGTATCGACAGCTTTCTCGGGGCCAACGTCCTGACTTTC. The chain couples TRBV28 to TRBJ2-6, with D possibly TRBD1 on 5 matching bases. The V gene's germline CDR1 is MDHEN and CDR2 SYDVKM. The CDR3 sequence is 16 residues long. Trimming shortened V by 5 bases and J by 4 bases, and 15 bases separated the two germline ends.

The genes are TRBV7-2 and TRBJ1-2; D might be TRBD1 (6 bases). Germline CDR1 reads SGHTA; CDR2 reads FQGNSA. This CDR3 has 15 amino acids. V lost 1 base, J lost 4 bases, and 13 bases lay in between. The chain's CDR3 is CASSLVAGDAYGYTF. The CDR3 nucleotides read TGTGCCAGCAGCTTAGTGGCAGGGGATGCCTATGGCTACACCTTC. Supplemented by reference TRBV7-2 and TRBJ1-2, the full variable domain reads GAGVSQSPSNKVTEKGKDVELRCDPISGHTALYWYRQSLGQGLEFLIYFQGNSAPDKSGLPSDRFSAERTGGSVSTLTIQRTQQEDSAVYLCASSLVAGDAYGYTFGSGTRLTVV.